Listed below are T cell receptor beta chains from one sample, sequenced in a study of T cell responses to AZD1222 COVID-19 vaccine. TCRdb's copy holds only in-frame clones and misses some; the assay was immunoSEQ multiplex PCR. The repertoire holds about 140,000 clones, with roughly 91% as singletons. The sequencing here drew on peripheral blood, taken on day 0 of AZD1222 vaccination. The receptors come from an adult in good health. Both conserved end residues are part of each CDR3. The order of the fields is J gene, V gene, CDR3 protein.

J: TRBJ2-5; V: TRBV28; CDR3: CASSLFGHKMRETQYF
J: TRBJ1-1; V: TRBV15; CDR3: CATSRDPRQGALRTEAFF
J: TRBJ1-5; V: TRBV9; CDR3: CASLSCGQPQHF
J: TRBJ1-1; V: TRBV11-2; CDR3: CASSLGAEAFF
J: TRBJ1-1; V: TRBV7-9; CDR3: CASSLGTEAFF
J: TRBJ1-2; V: TRBV29-1; CDR3: CSVDTGFYGYTF
J: TRBJ2-5; V: TRBV6-1; CDR3: CASSEKARGETQYF
J: TRBJ1-2; V: TRBV12-3/TRBV12-4; CDR3: CASSLGAGYTF
J: TRBJ1-1; V: TRBV14; CDR3: CASSRTGEAFF
J: TRBJ2-3; V: TRBV6-6; CDR3: CASSPTSGGGTQYF
J: TRBJ1-1; V: TRBV5-1; CDR3: CASSYGQGNTEAFF
J: TRBJ2-7; V: TRBV18; CDR3: CASSQGTGSSYEQYF
J: TRBJ1-3; V: TRBV7-2; CDR3: CASSLSGLTGNTIYF
J: TRBJ2-5; V: TRBV7-9; CDR3: CASSSGQGAAAQYF
J: TRBJ2-7; V: TRBV18; CDR3: CASSPTGTGYEQYF
J: TRBJ2-1; V: TRBV20-1; CDR3: CSGTGSNEQFF
J: TRBJ2-1; V: TRBV19; CDR3: CASSIGRNNEQFF
J: TRBJ1-5; V: TRBV7-2; CDR3: CASSNDRAQPQHF
J: TRBJ1-4; V: TRBV5-6; CDR3: CASRRQGESNEKLFF
J: TRBJ1-1; V: TRBV7-8; CDR3: CASSPEDWLGRAFF
J: TRBJ1-5; V: TRBV30; CDR3: CAWTGGLNQPQHF
J: TRBJ2-1; V: TRBV19; CDR3: CASSPQGGAHNEQFF
J: TRBJ1-1; V: TRBV30; CDR3: CAWRKGGGHLNTEAFF
J: TRBJ1-3; V: TRBV28; CDR3: CASSFVHSSGNTIYF
J: TRBJ2-3; V: TRBV15; CDR3: CATSTRILALTDTQYF
J: TRBJ1-1; V: TRBV4-3; CDR3: CASSQGRAGWMGTEAFF
J: TRBJ1-6; V: TRBV11-2; CDR3: CASRSLKGSNSPLHF
J: TRBJ1-3; V: TRBV19; CDR3: CASSILDSHPGNTIYF
J: TRBJ2-1; V: TRBV7-2; CDR3: CASSDGTYNEQFF
J: TRBJ1-2; V: TRBV19; CDR3: CASSISTGNYYGYTF
J: TRBJ2-4; V: TRBV7-3; CDR3: CASSAGLAGFQYF
J: TRBJ1-5; V: TRBV11-2; CDR3: CASSLGDDQPQHF
J: TRBJ2-1; V: TRBV9; CDR3: CASSVGGYQEQFF
J: TRBJ1-1; V: TRBV5-6; CDR3: CASSPGQGADEAFF
J: TRBJ1-1; V: TRBV7-2; CDR3: CASSPQTGLNTEAFF
J: TRBJ2-1; V: TRBV18; CDR3: CASSPSEYNEQFF
J: TRBJ2-1; V: TRBV18; CDR3: CASSPGAGSDNEQFF
J: TRBJ1-4; V: TRBV12-3/TRBV12-4; CDR3: CASSLGEGEKLFF
J: TRBJ1-4; V: TRBV11-3; CDR3: CASSLVPGDGPPNEKLFF
J: TRBJ2-2; V: TRBV2; CDR3: CASTFRQGAVTGELFF
J: TRBJ2-1; V: TRBV7-9; CDR3: CASSFGLGEQFF
J: TRBJ2-7; V: TRBV28; CDR3: CASSGSPAYEQYF
J: TRBJ1-1; V: TRBV2; CDR3: CASDEGPQVTEAFF
J: TRBJ2-7; V: TRBV4-3; CDR3: CASSQDLGQGGEQYF
J: TRBJ1-5; V: TRBV5-1; CDR3: CASSKRPQGEEGNQPQHF
J: TRBJ1-6; V: TRBV18; CDR3: CASSTLPGTGNSPLHF
J: TRBJ2-6; V: TRBV5-1; CDR3: CASRRISSGANVLTF
J: TRBJ2-3; V: TRBV10-3; CDR3: CAIRDRDTQYF
J: TRBJ1-2; V: TRBV30; CDR3: CAWSMTVANYGYTF
J: TRBJ1-4; V: TRBV5-4; CDR3: CASSLSAATNEKLFF